This entry lists 23 T cell receptor beta chains sequenced from one sample in a study of T-cell memory formation after mild COVID-19 (dated by TCRdb to 2020 to 2022). Libraries were prepared through 5' RACE. Data came from an Illumina NovaSeq 6000. TCRdb reprocessing: public reads trimmed at Q25 with fastp, clones called with MiXCR, in-frame beta chains kept. Identical CDR3 proteins give one entry, which carries the most common genes and DNA. This sample holds fewer than 250,000 distinct CDR3 sequences; around 30% were observed only once. The ten largest make up about 10% of the sample. Material for sequencing was PBMCs or a T cell subset sorted from them (not recorded which). The receptors were sampled from an adult woman who had mild COVID-19 (a few samples of this study predate the infection). The sample titles of this study are shuffled in the database, so cell type and time point are left out; the donor was told from shared clones.

This clonotype was observed at least ten times. V usage is TRBV7-9 and J usage is TRBJ2-7, with TRBD2 as a possible D gene (6 bases). CDR3 length: 13 residues. With 5 bases removed from V and 3 bases from J, the gap between germline ends came to 11 bases. Germline V gene lookup returns CDR1 SEHNR and CDR2 FQNEAQ (reference sequence). The chain's CDR3 is CASSRVGGYEQYF. The CDR3 DNA reads as TGTGCCAGCAGCAGGGTGGGAGGCTACGAGCAGTACTTC.

In its sample, this clonotype was seen once. V gene TRBV18 combines with J gene TRBJ2-1; TRBD2 agrees at 8 bases. The germline V gene has CDR1 KGHSH and CDR2 LQKENI. The V gene end was trimmed by 1 base and the J gene end by 1 base; junction bases not matched to a gene: 3. CDR3 size: 16 residues. CDR3 in DNA: TGTGCCAGCTCACCACTAGCGGGGTATTCCTACAATGAGCAGTTCTTC. Amino acids: CASSPLAGYSYNEQFF.

This clonotype has only a few counts. V usage is TRBV29-1 and J usage is TRBJ1-5; 9 nucleotides match TRBD1. Germline trimming cut 4 bases from V and 5 bases from J; bases unmatched to any gene: 3. The germline CDR1 and CDR2 sequences are SQVTM and ANQGSEA. This CDR3 has 13 residues. CDR3 bases: TGCAGCGTTGGGCGGACAGGGGATCAGCCCCAGCATTTT. It specifies CSVGRTGDQPQHF.

The V call is TRBV20-1, the J call TRBJ2-6, with TRBD2 matching over 10 bases. The CDR3 is made up of 20 amino acids. The germline gives CDR1 DFQATT, CDR2 SNEGSKA (reference sequence). V lost 0 bases to trimming and J lost 2 bases; unmatched junction nucleotides: 13. CDR3: CSAREAGGPPVKAGANVLTF. The CDR3 nucleotides read TGCAGTGCTAGAGAAGCGGGAGGGCCTCCTGTTAAAGCTGGGGCCAACGTCCTGACTTTC.

The chain recombines TRBV5-1 with TRBJ2-7; unclear D gene. The CDR3 sequence is 13 residues long. Trimming stripped 0 bases from V and 3 bases from J, with 7 bases between. Germline CDR1 is SGHRS and CDR2 is YFSETQ. This chain's CDR3 is CASSLADRYEQYF. The CDR3 DNA follows: TGCGCCAGCAGCTTGGCCGATCGCTACGAGCAGTACTTC.

V and J are TRBV25-1 and TRBJ2-2; D ambiguous. Trimming pared 2 bases from V and 5 bases from J, leaving 9 bases between. CDR3 length equals 14 residues. CDR1 is MGHDK and CDR2 is SYGVNS in the germline V gene. CDR3 sequence: CASSETPGTGELFF. The CDR3 DNA reads TGTGCCAGCAGTGAAACGCCCGGAACCGGGGAGCTGTTTTTT. Complete variable domain (other parts from reference TRBV25-1 and TRBJ2-2): EADIYQTPRYLVIGTGKKITLECSQTMGHDKMYWYQQDPGMELHLIHYSYGVNSTEKGDLSSESTVSRIRTEHFPLTLESARPSHTSQYLCASSETPGTGELFFGEGSRLTVL.

This chain joins TRBV7-6 and TRBJ2-7, with 12 positions matching TRBD2. J was trimmed by 2 bases and V by 5 bases; bases with no gene match: 4. The CDR3 spans 15 residues. CDR1 and CDR2 (germline): SGHVS, FNYEAQ. As DNA, the CDR3 is TGTGCCAGCAGCCAAGGACTAGCGGGGCCCTACGAGCAGTACTTC. It translates to CASSQGLAGPYEQYF.

J is TRBJ1-1 and V is TRBV20-1; the D gene is possibly TRBD1 (5 bases). The germline V gene encodes CDR1 DFQATT and CDR2 SNEGSKA (reference sequence). The CDR3 is made up of 13 amino acids. With 6 bases removed from V and 1 base from J, the gap between germline ends came to 12 bases. CDR3 amino acids: CSATWGGNTEAFF. CDR3 DNA sequence: TGCAGTGCCACATGGGGGGGGAACACTGAAGCTTTCTTT.

This clonotype was recorded a few times. This chain links TRBV9 with TRBJ1-6; D call uncertain. The CDR3 is 12 amino acids. V was cut by 3 bases and J by 6 bases, with 4 bases left in between. Germline assignment: CDR1 SGDLS and CDR2 YYNGEE. CDR3 sequence: CASSERNSPLHF. CDR3 in DNA: TGTGCCAGCAGCGAGCGTAATTCACCCCTCCACTTT.

This clonotype was observed a single time. This rearrangement joins TRBV7-8 to TRBJ2-5; D gene uncertain. Between the trimmed V and J ends, which lost 5 bases and 1 base, there was a span of 11 bases. Germline CDR1 SGHVS, CDR2 FQNEAQ. This CDR3 region has 14 residues. The CDR3: CASSPVSVQETQYF. DNA for the CDR3: TGTGCCAGCAGCCCCGTGTCAGTCCAAGAGACCCAGTACTTC. Based on the CDR3 plus reference TRBV7-8 and TRBJ2-5, the full variable domain is GAGVSQSPRYKVAKRGQDVALRCDPISGHVSLFWYQQALGQGPEFLTYFQNEAQLDKSGLPSDRFFAERPEGSVSTLKIQRTQQEDSAVYLCASSPVSVQETQYFGPGTRLLVL.

V is TRBV30 and J is TRBJ2-7; D is unclear. Germline-derived CDR1 and CDR2 are GTSNPN and SVGIG (reference sequence). Trimming stripped 1 base from V and 2 bases from J, with 12 bases between. This CDR3 is 14 amino acids long. CDR3 bases: TGTGCCTGGAGTGCTGGCCCGGCCACCTACGAGCAGTACTTC. This codes for CAWSAGPATYEQYF.

The chain recombines TRBV5-4 with TRBJ2-5; TRBD1 aligns across 7 bases. The CDR3 runs 14 residues. In germline, CDR1 is SGHNT, CDR2 YYREEE (reference sequence). The V gene end was trimmed by 1 base and the J gene end by 5 bases; junction bases not matched to a gene: 5. CDR3 in amino acids: CASSLKGARETQYF. Written as DNA, the CDR3 is TGTGCCAGCAGCTTGAAGGGGGCGCGGGAGACCCAGTACTTC.

The chain is built from TRBV4-1 and TRBJ1-4; D gene ambiguous. V dropped 2 bases and J dropped 0 bases, with 4 bases sitting between them. The CDR3 consists of 14 residues. Per the germline V gene, CDR1 is MGHRA and CDR2 is YSYEKL. The CDR3 sequence is CASSQSTTNEKLFF. As DNA, the CDR3 is TGCGCCAGCAGCCAAAGCACAACTAATGAAAAACTGTTTTTT.

In this sample, this clonotype turned up a few times. The gene calls are TRBV7-8 and TRBJ1-2; 8 nucleotides match TRBD1. V lost 5 bases, J lost 5 bases, and 7 bases stayed unmatched. The germline V gene has CDR1 SGHVS and CDR2 FQNEAQ. The CDR3 length is 14 residues. The CDR3 here is CASSPQGASYGYTF. The CDR3 DNA reads TGTGCCAGCAGCCCCCAGGGGGCGAGTTATGGCTACACCTTC.

This chain joins TRBV10-3 and TRBJ2-1, with 8 bases that match TRBD2. Per germline, CDR1 ENHRY and CDR2 SYGVKD. There are 15 residues in the CDR3. Unmatched junction bases numbered 5, after V lost 5 bases and J lost 2 bases. CDR3 sequence (DNA): TGTGCCATCAGTACTACTAGCGGACCCTACAATGAGCAGTTCTTC. It translates to CAISTTSGPYNEQFF.

A few counts support this clonotype. This sequence joins TRBV7-6 and TRBJ1-3; the match to TRBD1 covers 8 bases. CDR3 length: 14 amino acids. With V trimmed by 5 bases and J by 4 bases, 4 bases remained unmatched. Germline V CDR1 and CDR2: SGHVS, FNYEAQ. The CDR3 spells CASSTRTGGNTIYF. As DNA, the CDR3 is TGTGCCAGCAGCACGCGGACAGGGGGAAACACCATATATTTT. Full variable domain (missing parts from reference TRBV7-6 and TRBJ1-3): GAGVSQSPRYKVTKRGQDVALRCDPISGHVSLYWYRQALGQGPEFLTYFNYEAQQDKSGLPNDRFSAERPEGSISTLTIQRTEQRDSAMYRCASSTRTGGNTIYFGEGSWLTVV.

V is TRBV7-9 and J is TRBJ2-5; TRBD2 agrees at 9 bases. Per germline, CDR1 SEHNR and CDR2 FQNEAQ (reference sequence). V gave up 10 bases and J gave up 3 bases; unmatched junction bases: 9. The CDR3 runs to 14 residues. In DNA form, the CDR3 reads TGTGCCACCCTACGACTAGCGGAAAAAGAGACCCAGTACTTC. As protein: CATLRLAEKETQYF.

There are a few counts of this clonotype. The J gene is TRBJ1-2, the V gene TRBV7-2; TRBD1 aligns across 7 bases. Trimming took 3 bases from V and 7 from J; bases not matched to a gene: 17. The CDR3 runs to 17 residues. The germline gives CDR1 SGHTA, CDR2 FQGNSA. As DNA, the CDR3 is TGTGCCAGCAGCTTCACCCGGCGAGGGGGCGCCATTTCTGGCTACACCTTC. This codes for CASSFTRRGGAISGYTF.

The chain is built from TRBV20-1 and TRBJ2-7; the match to TRBD2 covers 13 bases. This CDR3 has 15 residues. The germline gives CDR1 DFQATT, CDR2 SNEGSKA (reference sequence). Germline trimming cut 4 bases from V and 2 bases from J; bases unmatched to any gene: 5. CDR3: CSAIGTSGNTYEQYF. In DNA form, the CDR3 reads TGCAGTGCTATTGGGACTAGCGGGAATACCTACGAGCAGTACTTC.

J is TRBJ2-7 and V is TRBV6-5; possibly TRBD2 for D (6 bases). V was clipped by 2 bases and J by 2 bases, with 7 bases between them. CDR3 length equals 13 residues. CDR1 MNHEY and CDR2 SVGAGI come from the germline V gene. CDR3 bases: TGTGCCAGCAGTTACGGGGGGACCTACGAGCAGTACTTC. Its protein is CASSYGGTYEQYF.

The chain joins TRBV4-1 to TRBJ2-3, with 8 bases matching TRBD2. The V gene's germline CDR1 is MGHRA and CDR2 YSYEKL. The CDR3 extends over 16 amino acids. Trimming took 1 base from V and 2 from J; bases not matched to a gene: 5. The chain's CDR3 is CASSQVSGASTDTQYF. CDR3 nucleotide sequence: TGCGCCAGCAGCCAAGTTAGCGGGGCTTCCACAGATACGCAGTATTTT.

The chain couples TRBV25-1 to TRBJ2-1, with 7 bases fitting TRBD1. The CDR3 has 12 amino acids. The V gene end was trimmed by 6 bases and the J gene end by 8 bases; junction bases not matched to a gene: 4. The V gene's germline CDR1 is MGHDK and CDR2 SYGVNS. CDR3 sequence (DNA): TGTGCCAGCAGACAGGGGCGCTATGAGCAGTTCTTC. It codes for CASRQGRYEQFF.

As concerns this clonotype: Relative to the germline gene, one junction end is altered; a read error may explain this. V is TRBV5-1 and J is TRBJ2-3; possible D gene TRBD2, 5 bases. This CDR3 is built from 16 residues. Germline V CDR1 and CDR2: SGHRS, YFSETQ. The CDR3, as DNA: TGCGACAGCAGCTTGGGTCGTCCGGGGTCCACAGATACGCAGTATTTT. As protein: CDSSLGRPGSTDTQYF.